The source of this TCR beta chain is a study of molecular identifiers for immune sequencing clone quantification (dated by TCRdb to the late 2010s). In the study overall: In a replicate experiment, RNA from roughly 21,000 or 96,000 naive CD8 T cells was split into five aliquots, four of which were sequenced. The study was a methods study using CD8 T cells to benchmark molecular-identifier clustering-based TCR repertoire sequencing (MIDCIRS) and TCR RNA copy counting. Findings and caveats that apply to the study as a whole: The naive libraries included spiked-in Jurkat TCR RNA (fewer than eleven copies' worth), and this Jurkat TCR RNA is not part of the donor repertoire. Even against a background of 750,000 to 1,000,000 naive CD8 T cells, spiked-in Jurkat TCR RNA amounting to a single cell's worth was reported to be detectable. The sizes of highly expanded clones could end up underestimated when identical TCR molecules share a barcode. Modeling indicated approximately 3.2 TCR RNA copies recovered per cell, compared with about 10 by digital PCR, which implies a capture efficiency of approximately 30%. In CMV-specific effector cells, clones with more than 20 RNA copies accounted for over 99% of molecules, whereas in naive cells such clones accounted for under 1%. When barcode sub-clustering was omitted, TCR diversity was inflated by chimeric consensus sequences, with chimeras reaching as high as 47%.

The CDR3 numbers 15 residues from cysteine through phenylalanine. Just the 45-base CDR3 DNA is kept, in frame starting at base 1. Reading the germline V gene gives CDR1 LGHNA and CDR2 YSLEER. V and J are truncated by 0 bases and 3 bases respectively, leaving an intervening sequence of 8 bases. The method behind the library was PCR. TCRdb names Illumina HiSeq 4000 as the instrument used. Bulk TCR libraries were made following a previously described method, with the TCR primers given in Table S5. Total RNA was purified with the Qiagen AllPrep DNA/RNA kit. Before any analysis, reads coming from multiple sequencing runs of the same library were combined into one pool. Concerning the study's data processing: Reads were retained only if the reads had an exact TCR constant sequence, and the retained reads were trimmed to 150 nt and grouped according to their 12-nt molecular barcodes. Reads within each barcode group were sub-clustered using a 15% Levenshtein threshold, and quality-weighted consensus sequences were constructed for each RNA molecule. Non-functional sequences were discarded, and so were lower-count sequences lying one edit away from another sequence. Based on fitting two negative binomial distributions, any barcode sub-cluster with under 20% of the maximum read count was discarded. The public reads were quality trimmed at Q25 with fastp and then assembled into clones with MiXCR by TCRdb, keeping productive beta chains. Records with the same CDR3 protein are collapsed into one entry carrying the most frequent genes and DNA. TCRdb, rather than the study authors, made the V and J calls. Within this sample are 300,000 to 400,000 distinct CDR3 sequences, with about a fifth of them counted one time only. The ten largest clones represent more than 0.8% of the sample.

Libraries of naive CD8 T cells were generated from about 20,000 to 1,000,000 sorted cells, with 10%, 30% or 50% of the purified RNA used. Naive CD8 T cells were FACS-sorted as CD8+CD4-CCR7+CD45RA+ on a BD FACSAria II into RLT Plus buffer. Detection sensitivity was tested by spiking Jurkat RNA equal to roughly nine TCR copies' worth into samples containing roughly 19,000-1,100,000 naive CD8 T cells. CD8 T cells were enriched with RosetteSep CD8+ T Cell Enrichment Cocktail and Ficoll-Paque, followed by ACK red cell lysis. This clonotype was counted ten times or more. Its cognate antigen has yet to be identified. Base qualities are not provided; no much larger clone lies one nucleotide away.

The TCR sequence derives from a human donor in good health. Some libraries in this study had Jurkat cell RNA spiked in. The specimen was naive CD8+ T cells from blood, with Jurkat cell RNA spiked in. The sample's cell subset or site label, in plain terms: FACS-sorted CD8+CD4-CCR7+CD45RA+ naive T cells. The chain is encoded by TRBV4-3 joined to TRBJ2-2; the D gene is not confidently resolved. The nucleotide sequence reads TGCGCCAGCAGCCAAGAACGACACGACACCGGGGAGCTGTTTTTT. It translates as CASSQERHDTGELFF.